This paragraph covers one TCR beta chain sequence. Authors' methods: Amplifying reference gene primers gave estimates of nucleated cell counts. This table comes from immunoSEQ multiplex PCR, and its TCRdb copy is limited to in-frame clones, with some not included. The DNA gave D and trimming, while V, J and clone size come from that table. Here the sample spans around 60,000 clones, 88% being singletons. This CDR3 spans 17 amino acids. Germline CDR1 ENHRY, CDR2 SYGVKD. The V and J ends lost 8 bases and 11 bases, in that order; junction bases with no gene match: 26. This sample was included in a study of blood T cell repertoires in COVID-19. Study in general: Researchers got acute and convalescent COVID-19 samples from the United States, Italy and Spain.

Sequenced: peripheral blood. This receptor was obtained from a man over 45 with active COVID-19. The chain uses TRBV10-3 and TRBJ2-7, with TRBD1 matching 8 bases. CDR3 in DNA: TGTGCCATCGGCCGCCGGGGACAGGTACCCGCCAAGGAGGTGAAGTACTTC. Its translation is CAIGRRGQVPAKEVKYF.